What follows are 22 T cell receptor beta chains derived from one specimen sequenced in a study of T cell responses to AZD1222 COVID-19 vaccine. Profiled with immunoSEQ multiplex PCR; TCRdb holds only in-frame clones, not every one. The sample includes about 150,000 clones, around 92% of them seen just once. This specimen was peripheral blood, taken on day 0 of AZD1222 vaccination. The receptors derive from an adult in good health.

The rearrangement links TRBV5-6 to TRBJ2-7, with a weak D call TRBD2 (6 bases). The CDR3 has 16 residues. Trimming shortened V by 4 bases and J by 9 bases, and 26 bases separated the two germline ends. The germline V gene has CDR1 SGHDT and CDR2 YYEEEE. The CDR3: CASSILRVATGSGQYF. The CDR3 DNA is TGTGCCAGCAGCATCCTAAGGGTAGCCACCGGGAGCGGGCAGTACTTC. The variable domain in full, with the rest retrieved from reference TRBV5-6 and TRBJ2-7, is DAGVTQSPTHLIKTRGQQVTLRCSPKSGHDTVSWYQQALGQGPQFIFQYYEEEERQRGNFPDRFSGHQFPNYSSELNVNALLLGDSALYLCASSILRVATGSGQYFGPGTRLTVT.

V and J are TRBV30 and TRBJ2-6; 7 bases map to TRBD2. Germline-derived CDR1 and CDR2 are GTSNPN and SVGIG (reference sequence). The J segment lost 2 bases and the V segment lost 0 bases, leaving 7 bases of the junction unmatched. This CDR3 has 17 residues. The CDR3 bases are TGTGCCTGGAGTGTTAAGGCGGGAGCTCCTGGGGCCAACGTCCTGACTTTC. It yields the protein CAWSVKAGAPGANVLTF.

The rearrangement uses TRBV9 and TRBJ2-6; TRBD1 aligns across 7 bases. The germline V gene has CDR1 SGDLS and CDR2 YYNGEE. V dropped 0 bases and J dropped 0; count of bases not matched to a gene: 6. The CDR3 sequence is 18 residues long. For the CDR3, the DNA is TGTGCCAGCAGCGTAGGAGGACAGGCCCTCTCTGGGGCCAACGTCCTGACTTTC. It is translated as CASSVGGQALSGANVLTF.

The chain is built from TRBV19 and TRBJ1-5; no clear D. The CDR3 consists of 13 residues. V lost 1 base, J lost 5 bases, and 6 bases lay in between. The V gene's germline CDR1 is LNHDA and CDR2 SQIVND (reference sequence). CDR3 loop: CASSIGRDQPQHF. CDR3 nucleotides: TGTGCCAGTAGTATAGGGAGGGATCAGCCCCAGCATTTT.

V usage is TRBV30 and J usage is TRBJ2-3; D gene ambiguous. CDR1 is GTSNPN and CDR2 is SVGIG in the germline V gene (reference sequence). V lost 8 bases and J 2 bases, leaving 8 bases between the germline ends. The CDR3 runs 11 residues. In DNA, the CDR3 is TGTGCCCATGGGGTCACAGATACGCAGTATTTT. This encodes CAHGVTDTQYF.

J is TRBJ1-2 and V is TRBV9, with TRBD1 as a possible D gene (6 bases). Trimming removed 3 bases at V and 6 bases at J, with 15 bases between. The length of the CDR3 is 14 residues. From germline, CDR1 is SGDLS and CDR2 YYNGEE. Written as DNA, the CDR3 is TGTGCCAGCAGCGCCACAGGGCTCAGGGATGGCTACACCTTC. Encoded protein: CASSATGLRDGYTF.

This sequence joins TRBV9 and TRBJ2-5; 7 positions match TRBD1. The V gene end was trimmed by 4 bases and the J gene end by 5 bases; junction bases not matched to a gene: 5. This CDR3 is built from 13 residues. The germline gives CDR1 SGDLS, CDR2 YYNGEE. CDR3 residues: CASSSDRDETQYF. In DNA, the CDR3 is TGTGCCAGCAGCTCCGACAGGGATGAGACCCAGTACTTC.

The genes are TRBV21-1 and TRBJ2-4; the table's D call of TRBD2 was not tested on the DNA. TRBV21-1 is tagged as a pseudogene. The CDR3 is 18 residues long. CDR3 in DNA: TGTGCCAGCAGCAAAGCGCGTGAGGGAGGAGTAGCCAAAAACATTCAGTACTTC. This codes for CASSKAREGGVAKNIQYF.

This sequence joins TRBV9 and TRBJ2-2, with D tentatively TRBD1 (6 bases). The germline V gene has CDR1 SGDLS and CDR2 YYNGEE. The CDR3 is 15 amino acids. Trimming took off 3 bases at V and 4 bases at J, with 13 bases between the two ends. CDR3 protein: CASSARGTGTGELFF. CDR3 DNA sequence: TGTGCCAGCAGCGCCAGGGGAACGGGCACCGGGGAGCTGTTTTTT.

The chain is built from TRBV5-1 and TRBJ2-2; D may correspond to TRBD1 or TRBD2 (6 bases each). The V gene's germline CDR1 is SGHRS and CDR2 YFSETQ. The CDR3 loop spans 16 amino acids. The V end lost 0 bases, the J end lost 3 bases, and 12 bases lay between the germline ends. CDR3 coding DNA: TGCGCCAGCAGCTTGGCACGGGGGCTTTACACCGGGGAGCTGTTTTTT. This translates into CASSLARGLYTGELFF.

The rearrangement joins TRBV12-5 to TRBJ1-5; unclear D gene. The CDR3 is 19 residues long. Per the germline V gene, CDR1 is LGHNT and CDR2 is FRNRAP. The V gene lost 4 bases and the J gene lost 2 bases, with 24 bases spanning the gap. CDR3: CASGSDDGRVGLGNQPQHF. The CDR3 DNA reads TGTGCTAGTGGTTCCGACGACGGGAGGGTAGGGTTGGGCAATCAGCCCCAGCATTTT.

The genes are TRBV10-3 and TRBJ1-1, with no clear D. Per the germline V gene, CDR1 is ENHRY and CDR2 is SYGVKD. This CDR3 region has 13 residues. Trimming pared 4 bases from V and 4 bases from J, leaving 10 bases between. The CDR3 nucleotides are TGTGCCATCAGTGTAGGAAGCAGCACTGAAGCTTTCTTT. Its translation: CAISVGSSTEAFF.

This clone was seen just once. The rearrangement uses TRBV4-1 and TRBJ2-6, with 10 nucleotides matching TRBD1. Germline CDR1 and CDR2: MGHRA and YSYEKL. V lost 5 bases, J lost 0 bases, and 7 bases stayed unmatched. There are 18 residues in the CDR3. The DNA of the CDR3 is TGCGCCAGCAGCGTTGGGACAGGGGCTGCCTCTGGGGCCAACGTCCTGACTTTC. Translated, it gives CASSVGTGAASGANVLTF.

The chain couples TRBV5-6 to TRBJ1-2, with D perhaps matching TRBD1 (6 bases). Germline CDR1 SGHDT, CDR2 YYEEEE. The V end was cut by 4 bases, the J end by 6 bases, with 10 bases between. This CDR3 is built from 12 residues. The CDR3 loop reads CASSARGHGYTF. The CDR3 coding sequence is TGTGCCAGCAGCGCGCGGGGGCATGGCTACACCTTC. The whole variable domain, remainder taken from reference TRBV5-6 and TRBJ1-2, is DAGVTQSPTHLIKTRGQQVTLRCSPKSGHDTVSWYQQALGQGPQFIFQYYEEEERQRGNFPDRFSGHQFPNYSSELNVNALLLGDSALYLCASSARGHGYTFGSGTRLTVV.

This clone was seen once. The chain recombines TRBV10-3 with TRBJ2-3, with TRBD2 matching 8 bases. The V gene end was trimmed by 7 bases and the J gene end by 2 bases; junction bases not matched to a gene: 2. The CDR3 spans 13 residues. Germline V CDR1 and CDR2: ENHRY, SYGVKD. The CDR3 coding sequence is TGTGCCATCACAGGACTAGCCACAGATACGCAGTATTTT. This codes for CAITGLATDTQYF.

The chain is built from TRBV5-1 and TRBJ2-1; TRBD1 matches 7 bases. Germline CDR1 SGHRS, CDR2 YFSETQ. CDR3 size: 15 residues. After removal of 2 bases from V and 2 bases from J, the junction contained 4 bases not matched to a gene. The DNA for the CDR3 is TGCGCCAGCAGCTTCGGGACAGAAACCTACAATGAGCAGTTCTTC. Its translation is CASSFGTETYNEQFF.

As DNA, the CDR3 is TGCGGCGGGGGCCAGATCACCGGGGAGCTGTTTTTT. Its protein product is CGGGQITGELFF. The genes are TRBV29-1 and TRBJ2-2, with a weak D call TRBD2 (7 bases). Per germline, CDR1 SQVTM and CDR2 ANQGSEA. There are 12 residues in the CDR3.

The CDR3 nucleotides are TGTGCCAGCAGTAGGTGGACTGGCTATGGCTACACCTTC. Its protein is CASSRWTGYGYTF. This chain links TRBV27 with TRBJ1-2; D is undetermined. With 5 bases removed from V and 4 bases from J, the gap between germline ends came to 11 bases. Germline lookup yields CDR1 MNHEY and CDR2 SMNVEV (reference sequence). The CDR3 has 13 residues.

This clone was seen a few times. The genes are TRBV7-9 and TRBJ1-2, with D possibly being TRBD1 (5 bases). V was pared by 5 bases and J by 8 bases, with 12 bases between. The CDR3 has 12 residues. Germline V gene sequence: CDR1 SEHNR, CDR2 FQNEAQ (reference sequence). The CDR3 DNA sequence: TGTGCCAGCAGCCCTGGGGGGATCGGCTACACCTTC. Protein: CASSPGGIGYTF. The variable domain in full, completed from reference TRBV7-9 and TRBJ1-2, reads DTGVSQNPRHKITKRGQNVTFRCDPISEHNRLYWYRQTLGQGPEFLTYFQNEAQLEKSRLLSDRFSAERPKGSFSTLEIQRTEQGDSAMYLCASSPGGIGYTFGSGTRLTVV.

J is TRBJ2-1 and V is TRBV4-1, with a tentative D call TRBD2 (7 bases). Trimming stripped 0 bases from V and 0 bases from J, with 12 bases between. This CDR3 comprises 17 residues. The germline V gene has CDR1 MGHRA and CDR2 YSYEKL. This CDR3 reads CASSQDGGGGSYNEQFF. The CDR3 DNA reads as TGCGCCAGCAGCCAAGATGGGGGGGGCGGCTCCTACAATGAGCAGTTCTTC.

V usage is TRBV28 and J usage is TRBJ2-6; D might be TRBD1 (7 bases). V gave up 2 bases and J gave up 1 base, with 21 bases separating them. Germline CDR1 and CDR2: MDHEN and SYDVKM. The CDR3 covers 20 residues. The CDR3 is CASSLPEGALAKSGANVLTF. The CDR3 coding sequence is TGTGCCAGCAGTTTACCCGAGGGGGCTCTAGCGAAGTCTGGGGCCAACGTCCTGACTTTC.

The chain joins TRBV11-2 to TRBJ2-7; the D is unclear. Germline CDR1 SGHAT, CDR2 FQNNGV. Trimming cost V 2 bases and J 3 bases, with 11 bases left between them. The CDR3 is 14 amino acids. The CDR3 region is CASSLNGRDYEQYF. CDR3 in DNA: TGTGCCAGCAGCTTAAACGGGCGCGACTACGAGCAGTACTTC. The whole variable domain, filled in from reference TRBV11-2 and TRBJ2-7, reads EAGVAQSPRYKIIEKRQSVAFWCNPISGHATLYWYQQILGQGPKLLIQFQNNGVVDDSQLPKDRFSAERLKGVDSTLKIQPAKLEDSAVYLCASSLNGRDYEQYFGPGTRLTVT.